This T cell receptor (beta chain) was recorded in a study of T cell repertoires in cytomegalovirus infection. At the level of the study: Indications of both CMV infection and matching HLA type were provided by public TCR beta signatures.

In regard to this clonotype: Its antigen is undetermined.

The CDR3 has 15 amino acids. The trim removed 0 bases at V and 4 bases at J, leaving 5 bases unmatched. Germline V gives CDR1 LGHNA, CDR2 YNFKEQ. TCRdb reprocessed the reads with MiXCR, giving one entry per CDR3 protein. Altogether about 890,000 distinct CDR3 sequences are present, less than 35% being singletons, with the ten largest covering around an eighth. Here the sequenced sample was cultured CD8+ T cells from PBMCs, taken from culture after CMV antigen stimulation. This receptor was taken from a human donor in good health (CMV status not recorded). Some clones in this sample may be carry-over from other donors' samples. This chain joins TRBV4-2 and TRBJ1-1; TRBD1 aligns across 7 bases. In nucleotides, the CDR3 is TGTGCCAGCAGCCAAGAAAGACAGGGCTTCACTGAAGCTTTCTTT. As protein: CASSQERQGFTEAFF.